This TCR beta chain was captured in a study of blood T cells in healthy people across ages. V was trimmed by 0 bases and J by 3 bases, leaving 7 bases between them. There are 13 residues in the CDR3. Germline assignment: CDR1 SGHDT and CDR2 YYEEEE. Ten milliliters of peripheral blood were drawn from each donor into EDTA-treated tubes. PCR was performed a second time for about 6 to 12 cycles using a sample-barcoded 5' primer and a J-beta primer mix. CDR3-containing paired-end reads numbering at least 2.5 million came from each sample. TCRdb recomputed calls from the 5' RACE reads with MiXCR, one row per CDR3 protein. This table holds about 640,000 distinct CDR3 sequences, under 65% found once.

The origin of this receptor is a man between 60 and 75 years old in good health. This chain connects TRBV5-6 to TRBJ2-7; no reliable D call. The sequencing sample was made of blood. CDR3 region: CASSLGGYYEQYF. The CDR3 bases are TGTGCCAGCAGCTTGGGCGGATACTACGAGCAGTACTTC.